This T cell receptor (beta chain) was retrieved from a study of blood T cell repertoires in COVID-19. In germline, CDR1 is LNHDA, CDR2 SQIVND (reference sequence). Deletions cut 3 bases from V and 0 bases from J, with 18 bases between. The length of the CDR3 is 17 residues. This table comes from immunoSEQ multiplex PCR, and its TCRdb copy is limited to in-frame clones, with some not included. The sample consists of roughly 88,000 clones, 90% to 95% of them appearing once. The TCR comes from a woman in her fifties or sixties in a cohort sampled during active COVID-19. The sample consisted of peripheral blood. The V and J genes are TRBV19 and TRBJ2-7, with TRBD2 as a possible D gene (5 bases). CDR3 sequence reads: CASSMWGMGASSYEQYF. CDR3 coding DNA: TGTGCCAGTAGTATGTGGGGAATGGGAGCCAGCTCCTACGAGCAGTACTTC.